This entry describes one T cell receptor beta chain. Its antigen has not been determined. Base quality data are lacking; no much larger clone is found one base away. This record comes from a study of CD8 T cells in Susac syndrome (dated by TCRdb to between 2017 and 2020). In the study overall: The study used repertoire sequencing to test whether antigen drove CD8+ T cell activation and differentiation in Susac syndrome. Clonality of the CD8+ T cell repertoire was compared between roughly twelve healthy donors, about 14 Susac syndrome patients and about 15 multiple sclerosis patients.

RNA was extracted using the RNeasy kit, and roughly 0.5 to 1 microgram was reverse transcribed with random hexamers. The immunoSEQ multiplex PCR assay, covering 54 Vbeta and 13 Jbeta segments, was used to amplify TCR beta CDR3 regions. To correct PCR amplification bias, a synthetic template baseline was used for both primer optimization and computational correction. The original pipeline was this. Reads were annotated to V, D and J genes according to IMGT and were analyzed with immunoSEQ Analyzer, with only productive sequences retained. Clonality was computed as one minus Shannon entropy normalized by log2 of the number of productive unique sequences. Public and private clones were assessed among the 100 most prevalent clones of each patient and control. Susac-specific clones were defined as absent from healthy and MS cohorts, about 1,100 published viral clones and other ImmuneACCESS disease sequences. The public reads were run again by TCRdb, first through fastp at Q25 and then through MiXCR, and only productive beta chains were kept. Identical CDR3 proteins give one entry, which carries the most common genes and DNA. It is TCRdb's table, rather than the study itself, that gives the V and J calls and clone size. Present in this sample are around 170,000 distinct CDR3 sequences, approximately 96% of which were seen just once. The ten largest clones capture less than 0.2% of the sample.

High-throughput TCR beta sequencing profiled peripheral blood CD8+ and CD4+ T cells from healthy donors, Susac syndrome patients and multiple sclerosis patients. The multiple sclerosis controls were treatment-naive patients whose relapsing-remitting disease, either stable or active, fulfilled the revised McDonald criteria. Bulk CD8+ and CD4+ T cells were purified by magnetic negative isolation, while CD8+ TEMRA cells were enriched using FACS. Blood was collected in EDTA tubes and processed within 24 hours, with PBMCs isolated through density gradient centrifugation. PBMCs intended for TCR sequencing were frozen in liquid nitrogen and were later thawed in a 37 degrees C water bath. A purity of at least 90% was achieved for sorted or isolated CD4+, CD8+ and CD8+ TEMRA cells. Overall results and qualifications from the work: The number of individuals in the TCR sequencing and HLA analysis was acknowledged as relatively small.

From cysteine to phenylalanine, the CDR3 is 20 amino acids long. Only the CDR3 region is kept as DNA, spanning 60 bases read in frame from base 1. The CDR1 and CDR2 encoded by the germline V gene are MGHRA and YSYEKL. A distance of 32 bases separates the germline ends of V and J, which lose 4 bases and 5 bases respectively. This TCR came from a human donor with multiple sclerosis. The sequence joins TRBV4-1 to TRBJ2-5; TRBD2 is possibly the D segment (6 matching bases). Sequences were obtained from CD8+ T cells from PBMCs. The CDR3 here reads CASSPRRDAPLGDVEETQYF. The nucleotide sequence reads TGCGCCAGCAGCCCCCGGCGGGACGCCCCGTTGGGAGACGTCGAGGAGACCCAGTACTTC.